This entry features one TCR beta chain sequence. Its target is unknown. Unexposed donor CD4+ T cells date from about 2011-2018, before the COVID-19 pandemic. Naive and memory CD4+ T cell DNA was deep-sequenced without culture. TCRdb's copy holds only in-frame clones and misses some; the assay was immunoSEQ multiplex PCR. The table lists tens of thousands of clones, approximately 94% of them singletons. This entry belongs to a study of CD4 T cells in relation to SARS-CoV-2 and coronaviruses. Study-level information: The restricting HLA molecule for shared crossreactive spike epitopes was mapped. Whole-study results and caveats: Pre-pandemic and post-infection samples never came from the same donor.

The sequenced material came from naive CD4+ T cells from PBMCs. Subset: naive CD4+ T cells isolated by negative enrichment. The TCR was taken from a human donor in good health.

The CDR3 sequence is CASSYSRDREWGYTF. The CDR3 nucleotides are TGTGCCAGCAGTTACTCCCGGGACAGAGAATGGGGCTACACCTTC. V usage is TRBV6-5 and J usage is TRBJ1-2; 7 positions match TRBD1. The CDR3 totals 15 residues. The V segment lost 0 bases and the J segment 8 bases; nucleotides outside the gene matches: 9. CDR1 MNHEY and CDR2 SVGAGI come from the germline V gene.